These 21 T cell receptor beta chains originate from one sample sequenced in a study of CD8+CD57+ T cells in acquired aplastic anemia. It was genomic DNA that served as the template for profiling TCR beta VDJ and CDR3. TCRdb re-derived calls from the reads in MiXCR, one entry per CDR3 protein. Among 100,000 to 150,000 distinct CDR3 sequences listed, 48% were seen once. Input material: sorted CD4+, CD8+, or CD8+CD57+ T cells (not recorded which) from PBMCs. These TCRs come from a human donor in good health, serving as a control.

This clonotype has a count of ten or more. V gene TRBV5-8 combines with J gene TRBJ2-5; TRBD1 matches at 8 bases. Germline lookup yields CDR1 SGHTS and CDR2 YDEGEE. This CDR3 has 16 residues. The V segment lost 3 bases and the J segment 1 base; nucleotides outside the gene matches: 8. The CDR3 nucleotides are TGTGCCAGCAGCTCTTCCGGACAGGGAGGCCAAGAGACCCAGTACTTC. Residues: CASSSSGQGGQETQYF.

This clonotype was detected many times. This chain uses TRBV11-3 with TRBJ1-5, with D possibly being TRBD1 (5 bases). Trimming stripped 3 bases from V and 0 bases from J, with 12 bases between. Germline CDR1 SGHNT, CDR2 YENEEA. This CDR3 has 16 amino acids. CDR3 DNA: TGTGCCAGCAGCTTTCCCGGGGACGTTAGCAATCAGCCCCAGCATTTT. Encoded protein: CASSFPGDVSNQPQHF.

The CDR3 coding sequence is TGTGCCAGCAGCTTATCTGGTGGAAACGAGCAGTACTTC. Protein: CASSLSGGNEQYF. V and J are TRBV7-6 and TRBJ2-7, with D unresolved. V lost 2 bases and J lost 5, with 10 bases in between. Looked up from germline, CDR1 is SGHVS and CDR2 is FNYEAQ. The CDR3 covers 13 residues.

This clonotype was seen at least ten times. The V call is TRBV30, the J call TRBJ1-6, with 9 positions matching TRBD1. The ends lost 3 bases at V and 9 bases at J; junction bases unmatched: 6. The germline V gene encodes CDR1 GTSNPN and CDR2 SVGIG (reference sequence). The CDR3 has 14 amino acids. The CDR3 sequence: CAWRGTGMGSPLHF. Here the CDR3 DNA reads TGTGCCTGGAGGGGGACAGGGATGGGTTCACCCCTCCACTTT. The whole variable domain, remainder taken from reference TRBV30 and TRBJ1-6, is SQTIHQWPATLVQPVGSPLSLECTVEGTSNPNLYWYRQAAGRGLQLLFYSVGIGQISSEVPQNLSASRPQDRQFILSSKKLLLSDSGFYLCAWRGTGMGSPLHFGNGTRLTVT.

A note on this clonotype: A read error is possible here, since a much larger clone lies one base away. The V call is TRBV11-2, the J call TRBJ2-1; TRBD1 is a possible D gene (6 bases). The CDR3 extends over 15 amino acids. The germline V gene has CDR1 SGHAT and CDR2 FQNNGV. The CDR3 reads CSCSPRSEQGNEQFF. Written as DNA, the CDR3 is TGTTCTTGCTCCCCCCGTAGTGAGCAGGGGAATGAGCAGTTCTTC.

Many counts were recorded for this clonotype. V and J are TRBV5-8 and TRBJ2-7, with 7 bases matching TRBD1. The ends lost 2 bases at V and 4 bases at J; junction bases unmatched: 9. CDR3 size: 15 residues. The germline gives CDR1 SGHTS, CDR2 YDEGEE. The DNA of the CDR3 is TGTGCCAGCAGCTTTCAGGGGGTACTGTGGTACGAGCAGTACTTC. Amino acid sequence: CASSFQGVLWYEQYF. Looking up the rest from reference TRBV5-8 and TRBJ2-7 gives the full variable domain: EAGVTQSPTHLIKTRGQQATLRCSPISGHTSVYWYQQALGLGLQFLLWYDEGEERNRGNFPPRFSGRQFPNYSSELNVNALELEDSALYLCASSFQGVLWYEQYFGPGTRLTVT.

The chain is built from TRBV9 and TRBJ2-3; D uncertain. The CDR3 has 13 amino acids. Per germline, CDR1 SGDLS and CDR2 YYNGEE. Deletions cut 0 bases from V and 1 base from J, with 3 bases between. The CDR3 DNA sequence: TGTGCCAGCAGCGTAGCGGGCACAGATACGCAGTATTTT. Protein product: CASSVAGTDTQYF.

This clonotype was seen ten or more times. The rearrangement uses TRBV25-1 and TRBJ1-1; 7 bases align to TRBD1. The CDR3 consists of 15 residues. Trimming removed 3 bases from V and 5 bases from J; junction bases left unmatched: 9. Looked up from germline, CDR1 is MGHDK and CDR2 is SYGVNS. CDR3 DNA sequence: TGTGCCAGCAGTGAGTTTGGGAGGGGGCGAACTGAAGCTTTCTTT. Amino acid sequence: CASSEFGRGRTEAFF.

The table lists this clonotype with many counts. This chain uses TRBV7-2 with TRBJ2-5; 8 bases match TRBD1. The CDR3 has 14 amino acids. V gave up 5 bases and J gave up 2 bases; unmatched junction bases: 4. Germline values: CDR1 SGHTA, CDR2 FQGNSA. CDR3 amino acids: CASSPRTGQETQYF. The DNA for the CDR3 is TGTGCCAGCAGCCCGAGGACAGGGCAAGAGACCCAGTACTTC.

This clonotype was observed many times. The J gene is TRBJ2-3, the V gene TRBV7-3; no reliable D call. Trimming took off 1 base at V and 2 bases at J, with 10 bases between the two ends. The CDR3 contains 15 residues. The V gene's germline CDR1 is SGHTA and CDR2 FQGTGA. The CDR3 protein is CASSLIGQNTDTQYF. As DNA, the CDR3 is TGTGCCAGCAGCTTAATAGGGCAGAACACAGATACGCAGTATTTT.

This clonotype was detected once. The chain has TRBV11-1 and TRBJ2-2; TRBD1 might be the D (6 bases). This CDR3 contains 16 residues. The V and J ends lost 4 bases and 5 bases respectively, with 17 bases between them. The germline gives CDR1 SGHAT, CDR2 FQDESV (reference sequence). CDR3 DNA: TGTGCCAGCAGCTCAGATACAGGGTTTGGTACCGGGGAGCTGTTTTTT. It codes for CASSSDTGFGTGELFF. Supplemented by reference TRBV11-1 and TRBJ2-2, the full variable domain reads EAEVAQSPRYKITEKSQAVAFWCDPISGHATLYWYRQILGQGPELLVQFQDESVVDDSQLPKDRFSAERLKGVDSTLKIQPAELGDSAMYLCASSSDTGFGTGELFFGEGSRLTVL.

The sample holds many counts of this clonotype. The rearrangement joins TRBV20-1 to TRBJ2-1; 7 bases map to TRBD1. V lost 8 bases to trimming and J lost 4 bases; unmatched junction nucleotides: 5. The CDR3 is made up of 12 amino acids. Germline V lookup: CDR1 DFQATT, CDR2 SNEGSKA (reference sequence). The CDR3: CSPDRTYNEQFF. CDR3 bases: TGCAGTCCGGACAGGACTTACAATGAGCAGTTCTTC.

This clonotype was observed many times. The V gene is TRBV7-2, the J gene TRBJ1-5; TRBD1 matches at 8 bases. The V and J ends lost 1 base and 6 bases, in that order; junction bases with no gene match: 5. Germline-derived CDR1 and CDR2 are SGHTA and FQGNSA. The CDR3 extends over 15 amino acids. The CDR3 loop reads CASSLGGQGSQPQHF. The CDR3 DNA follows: TGTGCCAGCAGCTTAGGTGGACAGGGTAGTCAGCCCCAGCATTTT. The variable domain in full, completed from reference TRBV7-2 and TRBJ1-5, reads GAGVSQSPSNKVTEKGKDVELRCDPISGHTALYWYRQSLGQGLEFLIYFQGNSAPDKSGLPSDRFSAERTGGSVSTLTIQRTQQEDSAVYLCASSLGGQGSQPQHFGDGTRLSIL.

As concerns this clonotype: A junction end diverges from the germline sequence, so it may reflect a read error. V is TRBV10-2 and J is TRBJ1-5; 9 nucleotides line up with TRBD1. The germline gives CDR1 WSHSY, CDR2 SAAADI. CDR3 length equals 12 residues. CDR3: CACSGTGQPQHF. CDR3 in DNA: TGCGCCTGCAGTGGGACAGGGCAGCCCCAGCATTTT.

The CDR3 nucleotides are TGTGCCAGCAGCTTAAGCTACACGGGTAATTCACCCCTCCACTTT. This codes for CASSLSYTGNSPLHF. This chain uses TRBV5-4 with TRBJ1-6; D gene ambiguous. The CDR3 is 15 amino acids. The germline V gene encodes CDR1 SGHNT and CDR2 YYREEE (reference sequence). V was pared by 2 bases and J by 6 bases, with 12 bases between.

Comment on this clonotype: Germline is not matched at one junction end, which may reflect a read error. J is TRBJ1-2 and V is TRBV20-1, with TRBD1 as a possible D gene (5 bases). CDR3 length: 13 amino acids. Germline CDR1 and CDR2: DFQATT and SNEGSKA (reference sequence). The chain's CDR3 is CSTSIRVSGGYTF. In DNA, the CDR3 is TGCAGTACTAGCATCAGGGTTTCTGGCGGCTACACCTTC.

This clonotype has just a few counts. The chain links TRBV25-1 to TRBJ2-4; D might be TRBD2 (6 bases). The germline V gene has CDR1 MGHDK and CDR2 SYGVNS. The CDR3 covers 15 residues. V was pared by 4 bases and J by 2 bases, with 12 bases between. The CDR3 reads CASSAPEGTKNIQYF. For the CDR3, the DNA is TGTGCCAGCAGTGCCCCGGAGGGGACCAAAAACATTCAGTACTTC.

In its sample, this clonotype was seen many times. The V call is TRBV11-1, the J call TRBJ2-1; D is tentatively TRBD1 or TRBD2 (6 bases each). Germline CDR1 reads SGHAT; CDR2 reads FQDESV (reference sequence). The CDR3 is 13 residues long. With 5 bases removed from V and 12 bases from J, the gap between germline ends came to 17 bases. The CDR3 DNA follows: TGTGCCAGCAGCATAGTGGGGGGCCTCGGGCAGTTCTTC. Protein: CASSIVGGLGQFF.

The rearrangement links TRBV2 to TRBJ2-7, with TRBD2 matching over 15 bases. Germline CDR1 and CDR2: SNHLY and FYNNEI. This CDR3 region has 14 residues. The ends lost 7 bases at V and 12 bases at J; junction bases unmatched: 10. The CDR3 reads CASKPPGLAGGLYF. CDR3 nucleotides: TGTGCCAGCAAACCACCGGGACTAGCGGGGGGCCTGTACTTC. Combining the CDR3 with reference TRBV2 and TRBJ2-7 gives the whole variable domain EPEVTQTPSHQVTQMGQEVILRCVPISNHLYFYWYRQILGQKVEFLVSFYNNEISEKSEIFDDQFSVERPDGSNFTLKIRSTKLEDSAMYFCASKPPGLAGGLYFGPGTRLTVT.

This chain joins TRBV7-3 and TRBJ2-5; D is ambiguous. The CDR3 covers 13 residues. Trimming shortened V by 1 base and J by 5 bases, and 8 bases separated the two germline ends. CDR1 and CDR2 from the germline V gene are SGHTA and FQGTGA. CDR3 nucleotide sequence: TGTGCCAGCAGCTTAAAGGGAAGGGAGACCCAGTACTTC. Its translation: CASSLKGRETQYF. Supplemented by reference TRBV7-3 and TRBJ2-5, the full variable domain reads GAGVSQTPSNKVTEKGKYVELRCDPISGHTALYWYRQSLGQGPEFLIYFQGTGAADDSGLPNDRFFAVRPEGSVSTLKIQRTERGDSAVYLCASSLKGRETQYFGPGTRLLVL.

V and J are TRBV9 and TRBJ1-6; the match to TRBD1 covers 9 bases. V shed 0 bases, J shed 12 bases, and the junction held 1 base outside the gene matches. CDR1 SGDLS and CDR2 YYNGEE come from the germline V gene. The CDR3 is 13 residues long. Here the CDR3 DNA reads TGTGCCAGCAGCGTAGGGGACAGGGTACCCCTCCACTTT. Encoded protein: CASSVGDRVPLHF. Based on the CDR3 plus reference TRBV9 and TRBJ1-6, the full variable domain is DSGVTQTPKHLITATGQRVTLRCSPRSGDLSVYWYQQSLDQGLQFLIQYYNGEERAKGNILERFSAQQFPDLHSELNLSSLELGDSALYFCASSVGDRVPLHFGNGTRLTVT.